One sample yielded the 23 T cell receptor beta chains listed below, sequenced in a study of cytomegalovirus exposure and HLA in healthy donors. Primers: 60 Vbeta forward and 13 Jbeta reverse. The assay was immunoSEQ multiplex PCR, and TCRdb's table has in-frame clones only and misses some. The sample has about 190,000 clones, 60% to 80% seen once. Sequenced input: PBMCs. The receptors here all came from a woman younger than 45 in good health and CMV-seropositive.

The chain couples TRBV10-1 to TRBJ2-2; the match to TRBD1 covers 8 bases. The length of the CDR3 is 14 residues. Trimming at V came to 10 bases and at J to 3 bases, leaving 7 bases not matched to a gene. Germline CDR1 and CDR2: WNHNN and SYGVQD (reference sequence). The DNA for the CDR3 is TGCGCCACCCGACAGGGGAGAGACACCGGGGAGCTGTTTTTT. Amino acid sequence: CATRQGRDTGELFF.

V and J are TRBV6-1 and TRBJ2-1; 8 positions agree with TRBD2. CDR1 and CDR2 (germline): MNHNS, SASEGT. CDR3 length equals 14 residues. The V gene end was trimmed by 11 bases and the J gene end by 1 base; junction bases not matched to a gene: 7. DNA for the CDR3: TGTGCCTGCCCGGGGGGGGCGTCCTACAATGAGCAGTTCTTC. It yields the protein CACPGGASYNEQFF.

The V and J genes are TRBV9 and TRBJ2-7; 7 bases map to TRBD1. This CDR3 has 16 amino acids. Germline CDR1 is SGDLS and CDR2 is YYNGEE. The V gene end was trimmed by 4 bases and the J gene end by 3 bases; junction bases not matched to a gene: 13. CDR3 region: CASSPGRGPLVYEQYF. The CDR3 DNA follows: TGTGCCAGCAGCCCCGGTAGGGGGCCCCTGGTCTACGAGCAGTACTTC.

The V gene is TRBV6-5, the J gene TRBJ2-7; TRBD1 aligns across 7 bases. The length of the CDR3 is 13 residues. The V gene's germline CDR1 is MNHEY and CDR2 SVGAGI. V was clipped by 9 bases and J by 7 bases; unmatched bases: 12. In DNA form, the CDR3 reads TGTGCCAGTATCCAACAGGGACAGAGGGAGCAGTACTTC. This codes for CASIQQGQREQYF.

This clone was seen a handful of times. The rearrangement uses TRBV6-6 and TRBJ2-1, with 11 bases matching TRBD2. This CDR3 is 15 amino acids long. CDR1 and CDR2 from the germline V gene are MNHNY and SVGAGI (reference sequence). J was trimmed by 3 bases and V by 6 bases; bases with no gene match: 4. The CDR3 sequence: CASRVAGGGYNEQFF. Here the CDR3 DNA reads TGTGCCAGCAGAGTAGCGGGAGGGGGCTACAATGAGCAGTTCTTC.

The genes are TRBV5-1 and TRBJ2-1; 7 positions match TRBD2. The CDR3 is 15 residues long. V lost 3 bases and J lost 0; bases outside the gene matches: 3. Germline V CDR1 and CDR2: SGHRS, YFSETQ. The CDR3 sequence is CASSSLAGSYNEQFF. DNA for the CDR3: TGCGCCAGCAGCTCATTAGCGGGCTCCTACAATGAGCAGTTCTTC.

The chain carries TRBV27 and TRBJ2-7; 7 bases map to TRBD1. This CDR3 has 14 amino acids. CDR1 and CDR2 (germline): MNHEY, SMNVEV (reference sequence). V lost 4 bases, J lost 4 bases, and 7 bases stayed unmatched. CDR3 residues: CASSWTGEGYEQYF. CDR3 DNA sequence: TGTGCCAGCAGTTGGACAGGAGAAGGGTACGAGCAGTACTTC.

The chain is built from TRBV28 and TRBJ1-2; tentative D call: TRBD1 (6 bases). The CDR3 consists of 16 residues. CDR1 and CDR2 from the germline V gene are MDHEN and SYDVKM. V lost 4 bases, J lost 4 bases, and 19 bases lay in between. CDR3 nucleotides: TGTGCCAGCAGTTGGCTCCGGGACAATCCCTTCTATGGCTACACCTTC. Residues: CASSWLRDNPFYGYTF.

The rearrangement uses TRBV5-1 and TRBJ1-2; no clear D gene. The CDR3 totals 16 residues. Germline loops: CDR1 SGHRS, CDR2 YFSETQ. V lost 4 bases, J lost 4 bases, and 20 bases lay in between. The CDR3 DNA is TGCGCCAGCAGCCCTTACTCGGACTTCGCTATCTATGGCTACACCTTC. Translation gives CASSPYSDFAIYGYTF.

The chain combines TRBV5-1 with TRBJ2-2, with D tentatively TRBD2 (5 bases). Per the germline V gene, CDR1 is SGHRS and CDR2 is YFSETQ. The germline V and J ends were trimmed by 7 bases and 4 bases, with 8 bases remaining between them. The CDR3 covers 12 residues. CDR3: CASPRATGELFF. For the CDR3, the DNA is TGCGCCAGCCCGAGGGCCACCGGGGAGCTGTTTTTT.

This chain connects TRBV10-1 to TRBJ2-7; no definite D call. The CDR3 extends over 13 amino acids. V dropped 3 bases and J dropped 7 bases, with 13 bases sitting between them. Germline V gene sequence: CDR1 WNHNN, CDR2 SYGVQD (reference sequence). The CDR3 loop reads CASSESQSWEQYF. CDR3 in DNA: TGCGCCAGCAGTGAATCTCAGTCGTGGGAGCAGTACTTC.

V usage is TRBV6-5 and J usage is TRBJ1-3; no clear D gene. Trimming shortened V by 6 bases and J by 0 bases, and 12 bases separated the two germline ends. This CDR3 spans 15 amino acids. CDR1 MNHEY and CDR2 SVGAGI come from the germline V gene. The CDR3 DNA is TGTGCCAGCAGCCCGGAAGAGGACTCTGGAAACACCATATATTTT. Translating it yields CASSPEEDSGNTIYF.

V is TRBV27 and J is TRBJ1-5; D might be TRBD1 (5 bases). The CDR3 contains 13 residues. Trimming stripped 3 bases from V and 7 bases from J, with 10 bases between. Germline V gene lookup returns CDR1 MNHEY and CDR2 SMNVEV (reference sequence). The CDR3 DNA sequence: TGTGCCAGCAGTTTTGGGGGGGGGCAGCCCCAGCATTTT. It translates to CASSFGGGQPQHF.

The chain recombines TRBV2 with TRBJ1-4; D ambiguous. Trimming removed 8 bases at V and 6 bases at J, with 10 bases between. In germline, CDR1 is SNHLY, CDR2 FYNNEI. There are 12 residues in the CDR3. CDR3: CASQDGYEKLFF. The CDR3 DNA is TGTGCCAGCCAAGACGGGTATGAAAAACTGTTTTTT. Drawing the rest from reference TRBV2 and TRBJ1-4, the complete variable domain is EPEVTQTPSHQVTQMGQEVILRCVPISNHLYFYWYRQILGQKVEFLVSFYNNEISEKSEIFDDQFSVERPDGSNFTLKIRSTKLEDSAMYFCASQDGYEKLFFGSGTQLSVL.

This clone was observed once. This chain uses TRBV27 with TRBJ1-2; tentatively, D is TRBD1 (5 bases). The V gene lost 0 bases and the J gene lost 4 bases, with 12 bases spanning the gap. Germline loops: CDR1 MNHEY, CDR2 SMNVEV (reference sequence). The CDR3 totals 15 residues. This CDR3 is CASSLSSREGYGYTF. In nucleotides, the CDR3 is TGTGCCAGCAGTTTATCGTCCAGGGAGGGCTATGGCTACACCTTC.

J is TRBJ2-5 and V is TRBV28; 8 nucleotides align to TRBD2. Germline CDR1 reads MDHEN; CDR2 reads SYDVKM. The V gene end was trimmed by 3 bases and the J gene end by 11 bases; junction bases not matched to a gene: 11. The CDR3 is made up of 14 amino acids. The CDR3 region is CASSLVGRGREQYF. CDR3 in DNA: TGTGCCAGCAGTTTGGTCGGGAGGGGACGGGAGCAGTACTTC.

This chain connects TRBV10-3 to TRBJ2-1; maybe TRBD2 (5 bases). Between the trimmed V and J ends, which lost 11 bases and 6 bases, there was a span of 17 bases. The CDR3 is 13 amino acids. Germline V CDR1 and CDR2: ENHRY, SYGVKD. CDR3 region: CASAGLRPNEQFF. The DNA of the CDR3 is TGTGCCTCCGCGGGTTTAAGGCCCAATGAGCAGTTCTTC.

The CDR3 sequence: CASKTSGRMNEQFF. CDR3 coding DNA: TGCGCCAGTAAAACTAGCGGGAGGATGAATGAGCAGTTCTTC. This chain joins TRBV4-1 and TRBJ2-1; 12 nucleotides align to TRBD2. Germline assignment: CDR1 MGHRA and CDR2 YSYEKL. The CDR3 has 14 amino acids. V dropped 9 bases and J dropped 7; count of bases not matched to a gene: 7.

This clone was picked up a small number of times. The chain uses TRBV6-5 and TRBJ2-7; possibly TRBD2 for D (6 bases). Trimming shortened V by 3 bases and J by 2 bases, and 17 bases separated the two germline ends. Germline V gene lookup returns CDR1 MNHEY and CDR2 SVGAGI. CDR3 length equals 16 residues. Here the CDR3 reads CASSYRGGERAYEQYF. CDR3 in DNA: TGTGCCAGCAGTTATAGAGGCGGGGAGAGGGCCTACGAGCAGTACTTC.

This chain uses TRBV19 with TRBJ2-3; 10 nucleotides align to TRBD1. Germline V gene sequence: CDR1 LNHDA, CDR2 SQIVND (reference sequence). V was pared by 5 bases and J by 4 bases, with 3 bases of the junction left unmatched. The CDR3 is 14 residues long. In DNA, the CDR3 is TGTGCCAGTAGTGTCGGGACAGGGGCAGATACGCAGTATTTT. Protein: CASSVGTGADTQYF.

The V call is TRBV28, the J call TRBJ1-2, with 7 bases matching TRBD1. Germline V gene lookup returns CDR1 MDHEN and CDR2 SYDVKM. Trimming removed 7 bases from V and 8 bases from J; junction bases left unmatched: 7. This CDR3 spans 12 amino acids. The CDR3 reads CASTLGQRGYTF. DNA of the CDR3: TGTGCCAGCACTCTGGGACAGCGAGGCTACACCTTC.

The V call is TRBV6-5, the J call TRBJ2-3; D not resolved. The ends were cut back, 5 bases at V and 4 bases at J, with 10 bases in the middle. The length of the CDR3 is 13 residues. Germline V CDR1 and CDR2: MNHEY, SVGAGI. The CDR3 region has the DNA TGTGCCAGCAGTGACGAGGTCCCAGATACGCAGTATTTT. This encodes CASSDEVPDTQYF.

The chain is built from TRBV4-1 and TRBJ1-3; possibly TRBD1 for D (5 bases). V lost 0 bases to trimming and J lost 3 bases, with 9 bases between them. The length of the CDR3 is 15 residues. CDR1 is MGHRA, CDR2 YSYEKL, per germline. The CDR3 loop is CASSQEGGVGNTIYF. Here the CDR3 DNA reads TGCGCCAGCAGCCAAGAGGGGGGTGTTGGAAACACCATATATTTT.